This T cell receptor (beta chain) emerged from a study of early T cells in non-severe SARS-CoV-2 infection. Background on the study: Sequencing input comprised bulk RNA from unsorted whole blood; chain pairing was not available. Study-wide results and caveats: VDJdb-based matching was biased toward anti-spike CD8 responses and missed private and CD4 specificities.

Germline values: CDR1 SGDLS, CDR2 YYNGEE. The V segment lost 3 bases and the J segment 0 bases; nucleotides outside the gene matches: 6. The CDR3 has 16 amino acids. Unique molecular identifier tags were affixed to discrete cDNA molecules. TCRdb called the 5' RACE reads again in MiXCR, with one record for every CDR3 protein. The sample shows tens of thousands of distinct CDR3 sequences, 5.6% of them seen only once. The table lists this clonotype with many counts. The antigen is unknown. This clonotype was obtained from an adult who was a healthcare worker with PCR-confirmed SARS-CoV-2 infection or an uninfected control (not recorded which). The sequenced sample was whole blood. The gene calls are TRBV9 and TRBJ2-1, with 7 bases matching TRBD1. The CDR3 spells CASSASTGVSYNEQFF. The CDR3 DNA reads TGTGCCAGCAGCGCCTCCACAGGGGTCTCCTACAATGAGCAGTTCTTC. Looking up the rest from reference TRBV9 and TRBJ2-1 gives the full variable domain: DSGVTQTPKHLITATGQRVTLRCSPRSGDLSVYWYQQSLDQGLQFLIQYYNGEERAKGNILERFSAQQFPDLHSELNLSSLELGDSALYFCASSASTGVSYNEQFFGPGTRLTVL.